The next 14 T cell receptor beta chains were all read from a single sample in a study of Graves' ophthalmopathy and Graves' hyperthyroidism. Investigators amplified TCR beta CDR3 regions from RNA transcripts. HTBI-primed first-round RT-PCR preceded second-round multiplex PCR. TCRdb itself ran the multiplex PCR reads through MiXCR, one entry per CDR3 protein. The sample has about 220,000 distinct CDR3 sequences, about 22% seen once. The material sequenced was peripheral blood. The receptors stem from a woman aged 50 to 60 with Graves' ophthalmopathy.

This clonotype showed up many times. The rearrangement links TRBV5-1 to TRBJ2-7; 9 bases are a match to TRBD1. Trimming cost V 2 bases and J 3 bases; bases outside gene matches: 6. The length of the CDR3 is 15 residues. CDR1 SGHRS and CDR2 YFSETQ come from the germline V gene. For the CDR3, the DNA is TGCGCCAGCAGCTTTTGGGACAGGGATAACTACGAGCAGTACTTC. Amino acid sequence: CASSFWDRDNYEQYF.

This clonotype was found a few times. The V call is TRBV6-5, the J call TRBJ2-2; 14 bases map to TRBD2. The ends lost 4 bases at V and 6 bases at J; junction bases unmatched: 4. Germline V gives CDR1 MNHEY, CDR2 SVGAGI. The CDR3 consists of 16 residues. The CDR3 is CASSSRTSGRSGELFF. CDR3 DNA: TGTGCCAGCAGTTCAAGGACTAGCGGGAGGTCCGGGGAGCTGTTTTTT.

In its sample, this clonotype was seen many times. J is TRBJ2-7 and V is TRBV2, with TRBD2 as a possible D gene (5 bases). The germline CDR1 and CDR2 sequences are SNHLY and FYNNEI. V was shortened by 0 bases and J by 2 bases, with 17 bases between the two germline ends. This CDR3 has 17 amino acids. For the CDR3, the DNA is TGTGCCAGCAGTGAAGCCTCCCCGGGGTCAGGTACCTACGAGCAGTACTTC. As protein: CASSEASPGSGTYEQYF.

This clonotype was observed a handful of times. The chain joins TRBV7-2 to TRBJ1-1, with TRBD1 matching over 8 bases. This CDR3 region has 14 residues. Germline CDR1 is SGHTA and CDR2 is FQGNSA. The J segment lost 9 bases and the V segment lost 5 bases, leaving 11 bases of the junction unmatched. CDR3 residues: CASSRQGSPGKAFF. In nucleotides, the CDR3 is TGTGCCAGCAGCAGACAGGGGAGCCCCGGTAAAGCTTTCTTT.

The rearrangement joins TRBV12-3 or TRBV12-4 to TRBJ1-1; D ambiguous. Trimming took off 6 bases at V and 10 bases at J, with 24 bases between the two ends. CDR3 length equals 15 residues. This CDR3 reads CASSPRPILGAGAFF. The CDR3 DNA is TGTGCCAGCAGCCCCCGACCAATCCTCGGCGCTGGAGCTTTCTTT.

For the CDR3, the DNA is TGTGCCAGCAGCCTTGGACAGGCGGGCACTGAAGCTTTCTTT. Encoded protein: CASSLGQAGTEAFF. V gene TRBV3-1 combines with J gene TRBJ1-1; 7 bases agree with TRBD1. The CDR3 loop spans 14 amino acids. Germline CDR1 reads LGHDT; CDR2 reads YNNKEL (reference sequence). J was trimmed by 4 bases and V by 4 bases; bases with no gene match: 6.

A remark on this clonotype: This may arise from a read error, as a much more abundant clone is one base away. The chain joins TRBV19 to TRBJ1-1, with D possibly TRBD1 on 5 matching bases. Germline CDR1 LNHDA, CDR2 SQIVND (reference sequence). V lost 1 base and J 6 bases, leaving 12 bases between the germline ends. The CDR3 has 14 residues. The CDR3 DNA reads TGTGCCAGTAGTATAGGAGGAGGGGTGTCTGAAGCTTTCTTT. Protein sequence: CASSIGGGVSEAFF.

The table lists this clonotype with many counts. V usage is TRBV28 and J usage is TRBJ2-1; 8 bases map to TRBD2. The CDR3 consists of 19 residues. Looked up from germline, CDR1 is MDHEN and CDR2 is SYDVKM. V shed 6 bases and J 0 bases; nucleotides not matched to a gene: 16. The CDR3 protein is CASRSIQAGDSSSYNEQFF. Written as DNA, the CDR3 is TGTGCCAGCAGGAGCATCCAAGCGGGAGATTCGAGCTCCTACAATGAGCAGTTCTTC.

This clonotype occurred many times. V gene TRBV5-1 combines with J gene TRBJ2-7, with 15 bases aligning to TRBD2. This CDR3 is 16 amino acids long. The germline V gene encodes CDR1 SGHRS and CDR2 YFSETQ. The trim removed 4 bases at V and 1 base at J, leaving 3 bases unmatched. The CDR3 reads CASSPGLAGGSYEQYF. The DNA of the CDR3 is TGCGCCAGCAGCCCGGGACTAGCGGGGGGTTCCTACGAGCAGTACTTC.

This clonotype occurred many times. This chain joins TRBV20-1 and TRBJ2-5, with 14 bases identical to TRBD2. In germline, CDR1 is DFQATT, CDR2 SNEGSKA (reference sequence). V shed 5 bases, J shed 3 bases, and the junction held 5 bases outside the gene matches. CDR3 length: 15 residues. This CDR3 reads CSALGTSGREETQYF. For the CDR3, the DNA is TGCAGTGCTCTTGGGACTAGCGGGAGAGAAGAGACCCAGTACTTC.

This clonotype was counted at least ten times. V usage is TRBV6-5 and J usage is TRBJ1-5; D possibly corresponds to TRBD1 (5 bases). Between the trimmed V and J ends, which lost 0 bases and 5 bases, there was a span of 14 bases. Germline CDR1 reads MNHEY; CDR2 reads SVGAGI. CDR3 length equals 16 residues. CDR3 nucleotides: TGTGCCAGCAGTTACTCTCCAGGGCGAGGGGATCAGCCCCAGCATTTT. Residues: CASSYSPGRGDQPQHF.

There are many counts of this clonotype. The V gene is TRBV12-3 or TRBV12-4, the J gene TRBJ2-1; D not certain. With 1 base removed from V and 6 bases from J, the gap between germline ends came to 10 bases. The CDR3 consists of 14 residues. The CDR3 loop reads CASSLGRPGNEQFF. DNA of the CDR3: TGTGCCAGCAGTTTAGGACGTCCGGGCAATGAGCAGTTCTTC.

About this clonotype itself: An end of the junction differs from the germline gene, which may be a read error. This chain links TRBV10-2 with TRBJ1-1; no clear D gene. The CDR3 has 15 amino acids. CDR1 is WSHSY, CDR2 SAAADI, per germline. Here the CDR3 reads CASSPPAVMNTGAFF. The CDR3 region has the DNA TGCGCCAGCAGTCCGCCGGCCGTTATGAACACTGGAGCTTTCTTT.

The table lists this clonotype with many counts. The chain employs TRBV19 and TRBJ1-5, with 8 bases identical to TRBD1. The CDR3 extends over 15 amino acids. With 3 bases clipped from V and 7 bases from J, the junction kept 8 bases outside the gene matches. Germline V gives CDR1 LNHDA, CDR2 SQIVND (reference sequence). The CDR3 sequence: CASSIPGQAGQPQHF. The DNA for the CDR3 is TGTGCCAGTAGTATCCCGGGACAGGCGGGACAGCCCCAGCATTTT.